Shown below are 9 T cell receptor beta chains from a single sample sequenced in a study of tumor and adjacent non-tumor tissue in lung cancer. TCRbeta libraries were built with three rounds of nested PCR, modified from ARM-PCR. From the multiplex PCR reads, TCRdb called clonotypes with MiXCR, one entry per CDR3 protein. The table lists around 200,000 distinct CDR3 sequences, approximately 74% of them singletons, with 25% in the top ten. RNA was extracted from bulk tissue without any cell sorting. The sequencing sample was made of lung tumor tissue. All receptors come from a man aged 55 to 70 with non-small cell lung cancer.

V usage is TRBV29-1 and J usage is TRBJ2-7; D may be TRBD1 (6 bases). The CDR3 spans 15 residues. The V gene lost 7 bases and the J gene lost 7 bases, with 26 bases spanning the gap. Germline CDR1 SQVTM, CDR2 ANQGSEA. The CDR3 DNA reads TGCAGCGGCGTGGCTAGTGGGAGCGTGAGGGGGGAGCAGTACTTC. This sequence encodes CSGVASGSVRGEQYF.

About this clonotype itself: Compared with germline, one end of the junction differs, possibly owing to a read error. The chain couples TRBV11-3 to TRBJ2-3; maybe TRBD2 (6 bases). The V gene's germline CDR1 is SGHNT and CDR2 YENEEA. This CDR3 region has 15 residues. CDR3 in DNA: TGCGCCAGCAGCTTGAGGAGGGTCGGTGGAGATAGGCAGTATTTT. The encoded protein is CASSLRRVGGDRQYF.

The chain has TRBV30 and TRBJ1-1; tentative D call: TRBD1 (6 bases). CDR1 GTSNPN and CDR2 SVGIG come from the germline V gene (reference sequence). Deletions cut 0 bases from V and 1 base from J, with 6 bases between. The CDR3 extends over 13 amino acids. In DNA form, the CDR3 reads TGTGCCTGGAGTGTAGGGGGGAACACTGAAGCTTTCTTT. This gives the protein CAWSVGGNTEAFF.

As regards this clonotype: A read error may produce the germline difference seen at one junction end. J is TRBJ2-1 and V is TRBV4-2, with TRBD2 as a possible D gene (6 bases). CDR1 is LGHNA and CDR2 is YNFKEQ in the germline V gene. The CDR3 is made up of 21 amino acids. The CDR3 here is CASSHFRSRGDLRGRNNEQSF. CDR3 DNA: TGTGCCAGCAGCCATTTCCGATCACGAGGGGACCTCCGGGGGAGGAACAATGAGCAGTCCTTC.

The chain joins TRBV5-4 to TRBJ1-1, with D hard to call. The germline V and J ends were trimmed by 4 bases and 5 bases, with 9 bases remaining between them. In germline, CDR1 is SGHNT, CDR2 YYREEE (reference sequence). CDR3 length: 12 residues. For the CDR3, the DNA is TGTGCCAGCAGCGAAGCGAGGACTGAAGCTTTCTTT. It codes for CASSEARTEAFF.

For this clonotype: A junction boundary mismatches the germline segment, possibly from a read error. This sequence joins TRBV11-2 and TRBJ2-5; 8 bases map to TRBD1. This CDR3 is built from 16 residues. CDR1 is SGHAT, CDR2 FQNNGV, per germline. CDR3 in amino acids: CASSLVSRGHQETQCF. CDR3 nucleotide sequence: TGTGCCAGCAGCTTAGTTAGCAGGGGGCACCAAGAGACCCAGTGCTTC.

This clonotype was recorded many times. The chain joins TRBV4-3 to TRBJ1-1; D is undetermined. Trimming cost V 1 base and J 1 base, with 7 bases left between them. Germline V gene lookup returns CDR1 LGHNA and CDR2 YSLEER. This CDR3 comprises 14 residues. CDR3 in DNA: TGCGCCAGCAGCCAAGGACCGGGGAACACTGAAGCTTTCTTT. Its translation is CASSQGPGNTEAFF.

The V gene is TRBV6-5, the J gene TRBJ1-3; a possible D gene is TRBD1 (5 bases). V lost 6 bases and J lost 4, with 16 bases in between. There are 15 residues in the CDR3. Germline CDR1 is MNHEY and CDR2 is SVGAGI. The CDR3 region is CASRLGTGAGNTIYF. The CDR3, as DNA: TGTGCCAGCAGACTCGGGACCGGGGCCGGAAACACCATATATTTT.

CDR3 protein: CASSFTGSGTRGAAQFF. CDR3 nucleotides: TGCGCCAGCAGCTTCACAGGTAGCGGGACACGAGGTGCCGCGCAGTTCTTC. This sequence joins TRBV5-1 and TRBJ2-1; 8 positions agree with TRBD2. V trimming: 2 bases; J trimming: 12 bases; junction bases outside the gene matches: 19. This CDR3 contains 17 residues. Germline CDR1 reads SGHRS; CDR2 reads YFSETQ.